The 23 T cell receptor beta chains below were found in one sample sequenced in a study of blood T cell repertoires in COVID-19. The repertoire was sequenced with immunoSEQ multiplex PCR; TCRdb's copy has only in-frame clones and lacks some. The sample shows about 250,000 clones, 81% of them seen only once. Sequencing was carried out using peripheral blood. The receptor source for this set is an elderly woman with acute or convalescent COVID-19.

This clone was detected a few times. The CDR3 reads CSGSPVAETQYF. CDR3 nucleotide sequence: TGCAGCGGATCCCCCGTGGCAGAGACCCAGTACTTC. The V gene is TRBV29-1, the J gene TRBJ2-5; D uncertain. CDR3 length equals 12 residues. The germline V and J ends were trimmed by 7 bases and 4 bases, with 13 bases remaining between them. Per the germline V gene, CDR1 is SQVTM and CDR2 is ANQGSEA.

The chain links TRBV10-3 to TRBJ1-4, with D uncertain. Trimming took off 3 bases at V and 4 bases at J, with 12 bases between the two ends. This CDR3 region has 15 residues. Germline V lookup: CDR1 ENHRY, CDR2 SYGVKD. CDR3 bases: TGTGCCATCAGTGAAAAGGGCGCGGGTAATGAAAAACTGTTTTTT. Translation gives CAISEKGAGNEKLFF.

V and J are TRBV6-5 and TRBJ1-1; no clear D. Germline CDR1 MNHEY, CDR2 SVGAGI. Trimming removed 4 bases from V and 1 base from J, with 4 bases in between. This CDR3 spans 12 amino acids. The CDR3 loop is CASSLENTEAFF. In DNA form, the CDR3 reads TGTGCCAGCAGTTTAGAGAACACTGAAGCTTTCTTT.

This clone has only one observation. CDR3 coding DNA: TGTGCCAGCAACCTACAGGGGGCGAGCGGGGAGCTGTTTTTT. It translates to CASNLQGASGELFF. The chain couples TRBV27 to TRBJ2-2, with 9 bases that match TRBD1. CDR1 is MNHEY and CDR2 is SMNVEV in the germline V gene (reference sequence). Germline trimming cut 7 bases from V and 7 bases from J; bases unmatched to any gene: 7. The CDR3 covers 14 residues.

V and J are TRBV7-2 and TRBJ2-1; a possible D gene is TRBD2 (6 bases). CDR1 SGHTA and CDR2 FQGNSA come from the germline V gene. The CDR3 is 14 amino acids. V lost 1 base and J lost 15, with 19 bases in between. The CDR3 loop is CASSLDGTPGNWFF. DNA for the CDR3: TGTGCCAGCAGCTTAGACGGGACTCCGGGGAACTGGTTCTTC.

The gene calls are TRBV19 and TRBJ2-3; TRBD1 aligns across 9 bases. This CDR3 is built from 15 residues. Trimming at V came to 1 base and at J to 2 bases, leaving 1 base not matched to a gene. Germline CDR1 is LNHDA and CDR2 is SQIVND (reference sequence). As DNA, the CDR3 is TGTGCCAGTAGTATAGGACAGGGGGTCACAGATACGCAGTATTTT. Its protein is CASSIGQGVTDTQYF.

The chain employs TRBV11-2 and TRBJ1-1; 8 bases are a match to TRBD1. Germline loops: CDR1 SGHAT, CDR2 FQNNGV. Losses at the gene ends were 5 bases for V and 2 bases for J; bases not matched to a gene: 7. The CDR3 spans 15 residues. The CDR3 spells CASSPLDRANTEAFF. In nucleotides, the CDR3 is TGTGCCAGCAGCCCCCTGGACAGGGCCAACACTGAAGCTTTCTTT.

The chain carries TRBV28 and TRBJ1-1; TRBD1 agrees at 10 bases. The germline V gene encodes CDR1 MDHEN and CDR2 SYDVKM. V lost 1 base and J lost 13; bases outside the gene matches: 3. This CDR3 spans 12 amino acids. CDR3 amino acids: CASSLLGTGDFF. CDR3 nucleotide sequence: TGTGCCAGCAGTTTATTAGGGACAGGGGATTTCTTT.

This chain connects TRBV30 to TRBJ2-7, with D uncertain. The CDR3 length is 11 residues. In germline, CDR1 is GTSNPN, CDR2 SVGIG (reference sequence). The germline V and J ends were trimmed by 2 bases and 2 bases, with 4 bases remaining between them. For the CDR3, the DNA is TGTGCCTGGAGTTCAGCCTACGAGCAGTACTTC. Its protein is CAWSSAYEQYF.

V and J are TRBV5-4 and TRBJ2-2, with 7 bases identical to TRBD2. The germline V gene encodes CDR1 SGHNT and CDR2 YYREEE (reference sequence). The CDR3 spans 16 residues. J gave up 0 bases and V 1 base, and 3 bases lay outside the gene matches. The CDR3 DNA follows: TGTGCCAGCAGCTTGATGAGCGGGACGAACACCGGGGAGCTGTTTTTT. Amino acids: CASSLMSGTNTGELFF.

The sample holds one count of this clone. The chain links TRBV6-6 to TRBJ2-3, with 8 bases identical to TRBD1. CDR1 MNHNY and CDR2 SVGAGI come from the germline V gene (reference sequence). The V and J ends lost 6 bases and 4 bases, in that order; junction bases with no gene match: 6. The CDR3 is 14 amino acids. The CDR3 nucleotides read TGTGCCAGCAGGCGAAAGACAGGGGCAGATACGCAGTATTTT. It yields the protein CASRRKTGADTQYF.

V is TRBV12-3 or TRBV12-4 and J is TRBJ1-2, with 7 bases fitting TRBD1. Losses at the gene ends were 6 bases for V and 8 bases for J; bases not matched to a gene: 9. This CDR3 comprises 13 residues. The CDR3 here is CASRLTGTHGYTF. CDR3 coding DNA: TGTGCCAGCAGGCTGACAGGGACTCACGGCTACACCTTC.

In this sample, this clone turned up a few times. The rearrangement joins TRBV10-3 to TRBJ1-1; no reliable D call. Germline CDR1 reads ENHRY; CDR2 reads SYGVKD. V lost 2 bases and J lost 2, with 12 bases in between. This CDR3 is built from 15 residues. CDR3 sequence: CAISEERGSNTEAFF. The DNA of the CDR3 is TGTGCCATCAGTGAGGAGAGAGGGTCTAACACTGAAGCTTTCTTT.

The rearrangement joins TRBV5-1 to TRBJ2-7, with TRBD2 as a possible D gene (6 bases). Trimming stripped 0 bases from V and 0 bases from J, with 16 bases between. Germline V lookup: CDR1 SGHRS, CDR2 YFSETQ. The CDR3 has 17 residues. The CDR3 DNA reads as TGCGCCAGCAGCTTGGGTGTGGGGGGAACGAGCTCCTACGAGCAGTACTTC. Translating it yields CASSLGVGGTSSYEQYF.

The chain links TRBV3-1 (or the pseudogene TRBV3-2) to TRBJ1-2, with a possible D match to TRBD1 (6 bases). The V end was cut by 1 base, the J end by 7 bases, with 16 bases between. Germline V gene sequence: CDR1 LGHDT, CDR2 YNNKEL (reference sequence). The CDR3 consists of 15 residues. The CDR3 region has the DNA TGTGCCAGCAGCCAAGGGTATCAGGGGTCGGCTGGCTACACCTTC. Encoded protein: CASSQGYQGSAGYTF.

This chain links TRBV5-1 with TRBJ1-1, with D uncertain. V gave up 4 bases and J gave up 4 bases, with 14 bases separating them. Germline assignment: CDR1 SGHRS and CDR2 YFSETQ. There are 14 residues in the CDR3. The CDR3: CASSAGGQVTEAFF. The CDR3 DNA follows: TGCGCCAGCAGCGCCGGAGGGCAGGTCACTGAAGCTTTCTTT. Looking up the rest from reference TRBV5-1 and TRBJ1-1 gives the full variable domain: KAGVTQTPRYLIKTRGQQVTLSCSPISGHRSVSWYQQTPGQGLQFLFEYFSETQRNKGNFPGRFSGRQFSNSRSEMNVSTLELGDSALYLCASSAGGQVTEAFFGQGTRLTVV.

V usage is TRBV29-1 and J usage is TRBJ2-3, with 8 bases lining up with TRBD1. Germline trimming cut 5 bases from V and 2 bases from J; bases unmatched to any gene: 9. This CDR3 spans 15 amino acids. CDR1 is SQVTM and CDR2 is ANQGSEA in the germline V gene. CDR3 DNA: TGCAGCGTTCCGACAGGGGCTAGGTACACAGATACGCAGTATTTT. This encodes CSVPTGARYTDTQYF.

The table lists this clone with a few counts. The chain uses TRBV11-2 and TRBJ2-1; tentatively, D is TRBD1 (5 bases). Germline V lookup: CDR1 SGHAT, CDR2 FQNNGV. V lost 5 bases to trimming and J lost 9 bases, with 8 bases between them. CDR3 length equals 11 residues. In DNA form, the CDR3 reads TGTGCCAGCAGCCAGGGCCTTGAGCAGTTCTTC. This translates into CASSQGLEQFF.

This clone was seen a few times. The CDR3 nucleotides read TGCAGTGCTAGTGGGGGACTAGCGGGAGACTCCTACAATGAGCAGTTCTTC. This codes for CSASGGLAGDSYNEQFF. The genes are TRBV20-1 and TRBJ2-1, with 14 positions matching TRBD2. V lost 3 bases, J lost 0 bases, and 4 bases stayed unmatched. Germline CDR1 is DFQATT and CDR2 is SNEGSKA (reference sequence). The CDR3 runs to 17 residues.

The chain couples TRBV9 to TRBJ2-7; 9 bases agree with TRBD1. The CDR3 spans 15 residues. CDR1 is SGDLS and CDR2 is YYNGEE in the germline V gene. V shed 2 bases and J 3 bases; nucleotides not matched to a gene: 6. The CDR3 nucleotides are TGTGCCAGCAGCGTGGGGGGACAGGGTAGCTACGAGCAGTACTTC. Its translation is CASSVGGQGSYEQYF.

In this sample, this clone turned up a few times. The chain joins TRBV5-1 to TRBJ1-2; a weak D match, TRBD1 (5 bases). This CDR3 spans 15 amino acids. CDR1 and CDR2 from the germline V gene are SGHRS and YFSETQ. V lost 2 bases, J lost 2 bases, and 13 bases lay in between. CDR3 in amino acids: CASSLPGRRNYGYTF. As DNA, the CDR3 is TGCGCCAGCAGCTTACCAGGGAGGAGAAACTATGGCTACACCTTC.

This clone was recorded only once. This CDR3 is CASSPRDRRSYEQYF. In DNA, the CDR3 is TGTGCCAGCAGCCCCCGGGACAGGCGTTCCTACGAGCAGTACTTC. The J gene is TRBJ2-7, the V gene TRBV28, with TRBD1 matching over 8 bases. There are 15 residues in the CDR3. Unmatched junction bases numbered 8, after V lost 6 bases and J lost 1 base. Germline CDR1 MDHEN, CDR2 SYDVKM.

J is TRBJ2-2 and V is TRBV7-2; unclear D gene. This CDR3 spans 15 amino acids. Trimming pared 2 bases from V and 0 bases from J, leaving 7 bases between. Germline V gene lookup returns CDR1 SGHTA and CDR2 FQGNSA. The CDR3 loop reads CASSLSYSNTGELFF. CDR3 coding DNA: TGTGCCAGCAGCTTATCCTACTCGAACACCGGGGAGCTGTTTTTT.